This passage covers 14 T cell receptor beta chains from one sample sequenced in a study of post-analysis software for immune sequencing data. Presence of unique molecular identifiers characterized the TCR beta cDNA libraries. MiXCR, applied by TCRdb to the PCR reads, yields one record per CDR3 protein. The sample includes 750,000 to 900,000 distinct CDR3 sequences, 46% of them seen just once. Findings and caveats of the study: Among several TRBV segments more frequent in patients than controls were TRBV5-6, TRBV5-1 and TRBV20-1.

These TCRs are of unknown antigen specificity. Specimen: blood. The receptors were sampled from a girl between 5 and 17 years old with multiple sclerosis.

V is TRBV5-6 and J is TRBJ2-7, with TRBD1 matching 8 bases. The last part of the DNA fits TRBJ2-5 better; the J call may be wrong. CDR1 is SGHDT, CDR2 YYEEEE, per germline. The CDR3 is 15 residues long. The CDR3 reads CASSLDQTGVETQYF. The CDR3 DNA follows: TGTGCCAGCAGCTTGGACCAGACAGGGGTGGAGACCCAGTACTTC.

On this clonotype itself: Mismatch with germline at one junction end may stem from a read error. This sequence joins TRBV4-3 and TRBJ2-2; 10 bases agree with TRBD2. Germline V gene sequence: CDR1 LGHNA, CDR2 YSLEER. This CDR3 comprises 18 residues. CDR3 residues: CASSQDSEREGRTGKLFF. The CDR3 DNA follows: TGCGCCAGCAGCCAAGACTCGGAGCGGGAGGGCCGCACCGGGAAGCTGTTTTTT.

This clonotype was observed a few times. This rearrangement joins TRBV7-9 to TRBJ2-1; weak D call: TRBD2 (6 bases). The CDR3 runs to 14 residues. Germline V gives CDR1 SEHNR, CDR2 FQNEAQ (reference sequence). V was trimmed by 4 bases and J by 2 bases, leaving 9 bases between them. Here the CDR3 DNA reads TGTGCCAGCAGCTCTCCGGGGGCCTACAATGAGCAGTTCTTC. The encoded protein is CASSSPGAYNEQFF.

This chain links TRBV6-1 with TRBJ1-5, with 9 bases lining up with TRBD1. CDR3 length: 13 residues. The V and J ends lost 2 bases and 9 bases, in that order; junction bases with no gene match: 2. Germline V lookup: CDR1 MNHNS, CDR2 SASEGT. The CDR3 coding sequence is TGTGCCAGCAGTGAAAACAGGGGGCCGCCCCAGCATTTT. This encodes CASSENRGPPQHF.

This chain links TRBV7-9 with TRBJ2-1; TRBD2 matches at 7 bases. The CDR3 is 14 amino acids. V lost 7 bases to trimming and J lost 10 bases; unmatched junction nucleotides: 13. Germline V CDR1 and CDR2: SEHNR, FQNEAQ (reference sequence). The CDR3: CASTNQESGEEQFF. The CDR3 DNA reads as TGTGCCAGCACCAACCAAGAAAGCGGGGAGGAGCAGTTCTTC.

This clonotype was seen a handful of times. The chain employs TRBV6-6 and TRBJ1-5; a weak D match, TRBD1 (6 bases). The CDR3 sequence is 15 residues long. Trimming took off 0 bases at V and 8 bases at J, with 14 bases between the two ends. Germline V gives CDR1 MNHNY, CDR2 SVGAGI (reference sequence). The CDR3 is CASSYSVGGREPQHF. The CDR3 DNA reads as TGTGCCAGCAGTTACTCGGTCGGGGGCCGGGAGCCCCAGCATTTT.

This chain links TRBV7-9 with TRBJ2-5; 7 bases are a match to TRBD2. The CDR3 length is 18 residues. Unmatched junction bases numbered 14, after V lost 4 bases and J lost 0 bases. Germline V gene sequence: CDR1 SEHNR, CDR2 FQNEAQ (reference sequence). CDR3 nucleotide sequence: TGTGCCAGCAGCTCAATCTTGGGAAGGGAGGGCCACCAAGAGACCCAGTACTTC. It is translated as CASSSILGREGHQETQYF.

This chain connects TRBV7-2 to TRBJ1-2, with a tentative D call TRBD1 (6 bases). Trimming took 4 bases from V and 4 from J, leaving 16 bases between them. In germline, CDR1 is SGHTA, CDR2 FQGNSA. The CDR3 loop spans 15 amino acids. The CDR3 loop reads CASSWTGGALYGYTF. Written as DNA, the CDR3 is TGTGCCAGCAGCTGGACCGGGGGGGCCCTCTATGGCTACACCTTC. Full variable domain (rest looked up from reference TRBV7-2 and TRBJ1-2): GAGVSQSPSNKVTEKGKDVELRCDPISGHTALYWYRQSLGQGLEFLIYFQGNSAPDKSGLPSDRFSAERTGGSVSTLTIQRTQQEDSAVYLCASSWTGGALYGYTFGSGTRLTVV.

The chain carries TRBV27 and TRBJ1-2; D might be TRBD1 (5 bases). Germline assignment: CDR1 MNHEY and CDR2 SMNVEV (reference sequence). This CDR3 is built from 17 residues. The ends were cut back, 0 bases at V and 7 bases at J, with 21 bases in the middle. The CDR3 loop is CASSLSTITAGRGGYTF. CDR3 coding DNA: TGTGCCAGCAGTTTATCGACGATCACCGCAGGGAGGGGTGGCTACACCTTC.

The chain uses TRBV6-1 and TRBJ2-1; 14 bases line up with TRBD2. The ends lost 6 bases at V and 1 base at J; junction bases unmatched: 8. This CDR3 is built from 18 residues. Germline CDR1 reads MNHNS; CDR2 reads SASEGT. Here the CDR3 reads CASRSRLAGGPSYNEQFF. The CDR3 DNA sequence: TGTGCCAGCAGATCACGACTAGCGGGAGGGCCATCCTACAATGAGCAGTTCTTC.

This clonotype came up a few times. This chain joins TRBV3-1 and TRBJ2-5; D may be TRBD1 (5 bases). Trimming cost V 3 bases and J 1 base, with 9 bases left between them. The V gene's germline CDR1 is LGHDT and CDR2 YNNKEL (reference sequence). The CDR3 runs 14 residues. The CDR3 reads CASSQGLAQETQYF. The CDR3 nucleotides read TGTGCCAGCAGCCAGGGGCTCGCCCAAGAGACCCAGTACTTC.

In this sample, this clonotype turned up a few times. CDR3 DNA: TGTGCCAGCAGTTTATCAACAGGACTAGCGGGAGTCAAAAATGAGCAGTTCTTC. Amino acids: CASSLSTGLAGVKNEQFF. The chain links TRBV28 to TRBJ2-1; TRBD2 matches 13 bases. J gave up 7 bases and V 1 base, and 10 bases lay outside the gene matches. Germline CDR1 MDHEN, CDR2 SYDVKM. The CDR3 consists of 18 residues.

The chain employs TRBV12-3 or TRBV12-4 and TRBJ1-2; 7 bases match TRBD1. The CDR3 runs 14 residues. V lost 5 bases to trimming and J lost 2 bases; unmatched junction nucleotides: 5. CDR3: CASSPRDSNYGYTF. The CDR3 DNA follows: TGTGCCAGCAGTCCCCGGGACAGCAACTATGGCTACACCTTC.

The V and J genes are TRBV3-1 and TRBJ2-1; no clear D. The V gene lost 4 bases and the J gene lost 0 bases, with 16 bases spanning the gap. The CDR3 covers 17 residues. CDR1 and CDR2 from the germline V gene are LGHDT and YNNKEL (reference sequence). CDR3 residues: CASSPTGGFSSYNEQFF. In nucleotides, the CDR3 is TGTGCCAGCAGCCCCACCGGTGGTTTCAGCTCCTACAATGAGCAGTTCTTC.